This note documents a single T cell receptor beta chain sequence. Its cognate antigen is unknown. This sample is part of a study of blood T cells in healthy people across ages. Points from the study as a whole: It was found that TCR beta diversity correlated strongly with the percentage of naive T cells.

Primed by a sample-barcoded 5' primer and a J-beta primer mix, a second PCR proceeded for 7 to 11 cycles. TCRdb reanalysed the 5' RACE reads using MiXCR and keeps one entry per CDR3 protein. The sample lists hundreds of thousands of distinct CDR3 sequences; roughly 30% were seen once. Per the germline V gene, CDR1 is MNHNS and CDR2 is SASEGT. This CDR3 contains 12 residues. The receptor's source is a woman over 75 in good health. V and J are TRBV6-1 and TRBJ2-5; a possible D gene is TRBD1 (5 bases). The DNA end is more similar to TRBJ2-7, so the J call may be wrong. The material sequenced was blood. The CDR3 loop reads CASKVRVYEQYF. The DNA for the CDR3 is TGTGCCAGCAAGGTCAGGGTGTACGAGCAGTACTTC.